The clone carrying this T cell receptor (beta chain) has ten or more counts. The data stem from a study of blood T cell repertoires in COVID-19. Overall study: Samples representing acute and convalescent COVID-19 were sourced from the United States, Italy and Spain. The analysed material was cDNA or gDNA that came from T cells, B-cell-depleted T cells, or PBMCs.

CDR1 and CDR2 (germline): MNHEY, SVGEGT. The V and J ends lost 2 bases and 2 bases, in that order; junction bases with no gene match: 9. The length of the CDR3 is 17 residues. Seattle cases were enrolled at active infection and followed longitudinally. Original handling: Using reference gene primer amplification, nucleated cell counts were estimated. The repertoire was sequenced with immunoSEQ multiplex PCR; TCRdb's copy has only in-frame clones and lacks some. Clone size and V and J calls were adopted from that table, with D and trimming inferred from the DNA. The data show 250,000 to 350,000 clones, around nine tenths seen once.

Input material: peripheral blood. The chain has TRBV6-2 or TRBV6-3 and TRBJ2-3; 8 nucleotides match TRBD2. This TCR was sampled from a woman in her 70s with COVID-19, enrolled during active disease. The CDR3 reads CASSYRGLARDTDTQYF. The CDR3 DNA is TGTGCCAGCAGTTACCGAGGACTAGCTCGAGACACAGATACGCAGTATTTT.